Following are 6 T cell receptor beta chains from one sample sequenced in a study of Ad26.COV2.S vaccination and SARS-CoV-2 variants. Sequencing used immunoSEQ multiplex PCR; TCRdb keeps in-frame clones, though not all of them. The table shows some 420,000 clones, with roughly 90% occurring only once. The treatment denotes: about 20 received Ad26.COV2.S at low or high dose, single or two shots; about 5 received placebo; per-sample allocation not given. Sampling took place 63 days after the first vaccine or placebo injection. This specimen consisted of peripheral blood, obtained in a trial of Ad26.COV2.S vaccine versus placebo. The receptor set was obtained from a person between 18 and 60 years old who received the Ad26.COV2.S COVID-19 vaccine or a placebo.

The chain has TRBV5-4 and TRBJ2-1; the match to TRBD2 covers 9 bases. Germline values: CDR1 SGHNT, CDR2 YYREEE (reference sequence). The ends lost 1 base at V and 5 bases at J; junction bases unmatched: 10. The CDR3 loop spans 17 amino acids. CDR3 residues: CASSLRSAGGPHNEQFF. The CDR3, as DNA: TGTGCCAGCAGCTTGAGAAGCGCGGGGGGGCCCCACAATGAGCAGTTCTTC.

V is TRBV7-6 and J is TRBJ2-7, with 8 bases lining up with TRBD1. The ends lost 0 bases at V and 2 bases at J; junction bases unmatched: 3. This CDR3 comprises 15 residues. Germline V gene lookup returns CDR1 SGHVS and CDR2 FNYEAQ. The CDR3 spells CASSLADRDPYEQYF. CDR3 DNA: TGTGCCAGCAGCTTAGCGGACAGGGACCCCTACGAGCAGTACTTC.

The sample holds many counts of this clone. The CDR3 DNA reads as TGTGCAAGTCGACCGGTACGGGCAACCCCAACGGGCGAGCAGTACTTC. Its protein is CASRPVRATPTGEQYF. The V and J genes are TRBV12-2 and TRBJ2-7. TRBV12-2 is tagged as a pseudogene. The CDR3 contains 16 residues.

The chain uses TRBV15 and TRBJ2-5; 7 positions agree with TRBD2. The CDR3 consists of 14 residues. V lost 0 bases to trimming and J lost 5 bases; unmatched junction nucleotides: 3. Germline loops: CDR1 LNHNV, CDR2 YYDKDF (reference sequence). The CDR3 sequence: CATSRDRGEETQYF. CDR3 in DNA: TGTGCCACCAGCAGAGATCGGGGGGAGGAGACCCAGTACTTC.

The rearrangement links TRBV28 to TRBJ2-1; 13 nucleotides match TRBD2. V shed 6 bases, J shed 11 bases, and the junction held 10 bases outside the gene matches. Germline V CDR1 and CDR2: MDHEN, SYDVKM. The CDR3 contains 15 residues. This chain's CDR3 is CASRETSGGADQQFF. For the CDR3, the DNA is TGTGCCAGCAGGGAAACTAGCGGGGGGGCCGATCAGCAGTTCTTC.

The J gene is TRBJ1-5, the V gene TRBV14; D is unresolved. Germline-derived CDR1 and CDR2 are SGHDN and FVKESK. V was cut by 5 bases and J by 4 bases, with 15 bases left in between. This CDR3 has 15 amino acids. The CDR3 loop is CASSSRVGLNQPQHF. The CDR3 DNA reads as TGTGCCAGCAGCTCTAGGGTGGGCCTAAATCAGCCCCAGCATTTT.